This T cell receptor beta chain was captured in a study of cytomegalovirus exposure and HLA in healthy donors. The PCR contained 60 Vbeta and 13 Jbeta primers. Produced via immunoSEQ multiplex PCR; TCRdb's table is partial and in-frame only. The table lists roughly 130,000 clones, around 69% of them singletons, with roughly 8.6% in the top ten. Worth noting for this clone: As yet, its antigen is unknown.

Findings and limits, study-wide: The authors later linked a missense DCLRE1C variant to TCR beta V- and J-gene trimming. Within an earlier analysis, most TCR beta V segments proved productive either about 87% or about 30% of the time.

The sequencing input was PBMCs. The sequence was obtained from a woman between 40 and 50 years old in good health and CMV-seropositive.

The chain's CDR3 is CASSLRQGPKLFF. The CDR3 DNA follows: TGTGCCAGCAGCCTAAGACAGGGTCCGAAACTGTTTTTT. The J gene is TRBJ1-4, the V gene TRBV11-2, with 7 bases lining up with TRBD1. Looked up from germline, CDR1 is SGHAT and CDR2 is FQNNGV. V shed 5 bases, J shed 11 bases, and the junction held 8 bases outside the gene matches. This CDR3 spans 13 amino acids.